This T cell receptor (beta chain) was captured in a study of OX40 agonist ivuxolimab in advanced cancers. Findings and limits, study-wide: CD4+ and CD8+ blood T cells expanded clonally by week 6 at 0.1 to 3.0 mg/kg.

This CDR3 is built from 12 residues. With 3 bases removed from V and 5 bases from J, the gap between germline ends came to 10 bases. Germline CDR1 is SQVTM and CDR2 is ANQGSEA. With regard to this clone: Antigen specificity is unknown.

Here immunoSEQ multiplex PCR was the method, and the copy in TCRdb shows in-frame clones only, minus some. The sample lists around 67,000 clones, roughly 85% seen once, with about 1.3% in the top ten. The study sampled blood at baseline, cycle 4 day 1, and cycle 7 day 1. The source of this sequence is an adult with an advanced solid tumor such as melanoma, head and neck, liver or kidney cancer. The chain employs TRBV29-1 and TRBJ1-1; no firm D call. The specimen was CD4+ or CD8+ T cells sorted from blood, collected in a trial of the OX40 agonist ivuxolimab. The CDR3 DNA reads TGCAGCGTTGATGGGGAACAGACTGAAGCTTTCTTT. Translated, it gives CSVDGEQTEAFF.